Listed below are T cell receptor beta chains from one sample, sequenced in a study of regulatory T cells in long-lasting Graves disease. TCRdb re-analysed the multiplex PCR reads in MiXCR, keeping a single row per CDR3 protein. The table includes some 600,000 distinct CDR3 sequences, about 16% detected once. This same sample was also taken into another study, of T cells in Graves' hyperthyroidism and ophthalmopathy.

The starting material was peripheral blood mononuclear cells (PBMCs), obtained at new diagnosis, from a patient treated with antithyroid drugs. Receptors were obtained from a young man with Graves disease. Each CDR3 is given with its conserved first and last residue. Some rows mark clone size as missing; the rest say once, few, many or name a class of expanded clone.

size	V	J	CDR3
many	TRBV27	TRBJ2-1	CASQPSGTGAHEQFF
.	TRBV6-9	TRBJ2-7	CASSWDPQTAYEQYF
.	TRBV5-1	TRBJ2-1	CASSLAAEPTYEQFF
many	TRBV7-9	TRBJ1-1	CASSLVNRGAEAFF
.	TRBV15	TRBJ2-3	CATSRVSGRAYTQYF
many	TRBV28	TRBJ1-5	CASSQGGRSNQPQHF
few	TRBV19	TRBJ2-1	CASSMYRIVRGDNEQFF
few	TRBV4-1	TRBJ2-1	CASSRGVGGPHYNEQFF
.	TRBV6-2/TRBV6-3	TRBJ2-7	CASSYSNGPNQAYEQYF
many	TRBV10-3	TRBJ2-7	CAISVQGREQYF
few	TRBV29-1	TRBJ1-1	CSVELGALNTEAFF
.	TRBV18	TRBJ2-3	CASSPDSGSLTSTDTQYF
.	TRBV5-5	TRBJ1-2	CASSVGTGDLVYGYTF
many	TRBV20-1	TRBJ2-1	CSASGALGYNEQFF
.	TRBV27	TRBJ1-4	CASSLFTTNEKLFF
few	TRBV5-1	TRBJ2-2	CASSYGTGGTGELFF
many	TRBV6-1	TRBJ2-7	CASSDPNPYEQYF
.	TRBV11-2	TRBJ2-7	CASSLRIAGGRAYEQYF
many	TRBV19	TRBJ2-1	CASSIIAGENEQFF
few	TRBV7-2	TRBJ2-7	CASSFAVSSYEQYF
many	TRBV11-2	TRBJ1-5	CASSLGDWSRGPQHF
few	TRBV24-1	TRBJ2-1	CATSAYPTYNEQFF
many	TRBV28	TRBJ2-7	CASTHPPASGQYEQYF
.	TRBV4-1	TRBJ2-2	CASTSGAGELFF
many	TRBV5-1	TRBJ2-7	CASGDGSYYEQYF
.	TRBV27	TRBJ2-5	CASSFLKPRGLDQETQYF
many	TRBV6-9	TRBJ1-2	CASSYGGGNYGYTF
.	TRBV6-2/TRBV6-3	TRBJ1-4	CASSYGGTVINEKLFF
many	TRBV11-2	TRBJ2-1	CASSLTSSANEQFF
many	TRBV2	TRBJ2-3	CASTPQRSTDTQYF
many	TRBV20-1	TRBJ1-5	CSARRRVGNQPQHF
many	TRBV30	TRBJ2-7	CAWGSGSSSEQYF
.	TRBV6-1	TRBJ2-5	CASRPPGLWETQYF
.	TRBV5-1	TRBJ2-5	CASSLLIQETQYF
.	TRBV24-1	TRBJ1-5	CATSDATGNQPQHF
many	TRBV28	TRBJ2-7	CASSLPPLSAGPYEQYF
few	TRBV29-1	TRBJ2-7	CSVEKVGSYEQYF
few	TRBV7-8	TRBJ2-1	CASNPTTNSYNEQFF
.	TRBV4-1	TRBJ2-3	CASSHSALAYRTDTQYF
.	TRBV6-5	TRBJ1-6	CASSLLSTGGGDSPLHF
.	TRBV24-1	TRBJ2-4	CATSDSRTGKNIQYF
few	TRBV3-1	TRBJ2-1	CASSQDHTSYNEQFF
.	TRBV19	TRBJ1-6	CASSSFFRTGSNSPLHF
.	TRBV7-3	TRBJ1-2	CASSSQDRVAGYTF
.	TRBV20-1	TRBJ2-1	CSASGTSGRFNEQFF
many	TRBV3-1	TRBJ2-1	CASRQGGSGSYNEQFF
many	TRBV12-3/TRBV12-4	TRBJ2-1	CASSLLAGNEQFF
.	TRBV30	.	CASSSGINNKQFF
many	TRBV12-3/TRBV12-4	TRBJ2-1	CASSYGTVNNEQFF
many	TRBV7-9	TRBJ2-7	CASSPEDRVPYEQYF
few	TRBV19	TRBJ2-1	CASGRSDGGNEQFF
few	TRBV6-1	TRBJ1-1	CASSEWDRGRFTEAFF
many	TRBV29-1	TRBJ1-2	CSVRASQRSYTF